The present T cell receptor beta chain was sequenced within a study of cytomegalovirus exposure and HLA in healthy donors. Findings of the study overall: Cytomegalovirus status, reportedly, was diagnosed with high specificity and sensitivity by the classifier. In an earlier analysis, most TCR beta V segments were productive about 87% or about 30% of the time. An assumption of roughly uniform sequencing depth across donors underlay the presence/absence analyses.

Each of the donors was a healthy bone marrow donor. The V gene end was trimmed by 3 bases and the J gene end by 8 bases; junction bases not matched to a gene: 4. The CDR3 has 13 residues. Germline V gene sequence: CDR1 MNHEY, CDR2 SMNVEV (reference sequence). PCR used 60 Vbeta primers and 13 Jbeta primers. The table came from immunoSEQ multiplex PCR; TCRdb's copy has only in-frame clones and leaves some out. The sample comprises about 160,000 clones, about 81% of which are singletons, and approximately 1.6% rests with the top ten. Points on this clone: No antigen is known for it.

This clonotype was obtained from a girl between 10 and 17 years old in good health and CMV-seropositive. The chain recombines TRBV27 with TRBJ2-1, with TRBD2 identical over 7 bases. Sequencing input: PBMCs. The CDR3 region is CASSFGGLDEQFF. The CDR3, as DNA: TGTGCCAGCAGTTTCGGGGGGTTAGATGAGCAGTTCTTC.